The 20 T cell receptor beta chains below all came from one sample that was sequenced in a study of OX40 agonist ivuxolimab in advanced cancers. Libraries were made using the immunoSEQ multiplex PCR assay. The table comes from immuneACCESS by way of TCRdb, which keeps in-frame sequences with V and J called. Part of the clones is missing from these tables; in studies checked, under half for an unresolved V gene and the rest for unknown reasons. A total of approximately 39,000 clones appear in this sample, 70% to 90% of them only once. The ten top clones hold less than 50% of the sample. This sample comprised CD4+ or CD8+ T cells sorted from blood, obtained in a trial of the OX40 agonist ivuxolimab. Receptors originate from an adult with an advanced solid tumor such as melanoma, head and neck, liver or kidney cancer.

The CDR3 loop reads CASSLDRVVNTEAFF. The CDR3 DNA sequence: TGTGCCAGCAGCTTAGACAGGGTAGTGAACACTGAAGCTTTCTTT. The chain employs TRBV5-4 and TRBJ1-1; 7 nucleotides line up with TRBD1. The CDR3 runs 15 residues. The V gene's germline CDR1 is SGHNT and CDR2 YYREEE (reference sequence). With V trimmed by 2 bases and J by 0 bases, 4 bases remained unmatched.

The chain joins TRBV25-1 to TRBJ1-1, with D possibly matching TRBD1 (5 bases). V was trimmed by 1 base and J by 1 base, leaving 16 bases between them. CDR3 length equals 17 residues. Germline V gene data show CDR1 as MGHDK and CDR2 as SYGVNS. The CDR3 region has the DNA TGTGCCAGCAGTGAATTAATATTGAGGGACGAGAACACTGAAGCTTTCTTT. Translation: CASSELILRDENTEAFF.

The chain combines TRBV11-2 with TRBJ2-2, with 7 bases aligning to TRBD2. The CDR3 length is 15 residues. CDR1 is SGHAT and CDR2 is FQNNGV in the germline V gene. Losses at the gene ends were 1 base for V and 4 bases for J; bases not matched to a gene: 3. This CDR3 reads CASSLVWGGTGELFF. DNA of the CDR3: TGTGCCAGCAGCTTAGTATGGGGGGGCACCGGGGAGCTGTTTTTT.

This chain connects TRBV27 to TRBJ2-1, with TRBD2 matching over 8 bases. CDR1 and CDR2 from the germline V gene are MNHEY and SMNVEV (reference sequence). Trimming took 6 bases from V and 5 from J; bases not matched to a gene: 15. There are 17 residues in the CDR3. CDR3 DNA sequence: TGTGCCAGCAGCCTTACCCCGGGACTAGGGTACCACAATGAGCAGTTCTTC. Encoded protein: CASSLTPGLGYHNEQFF.

A single count supports this clone. V is TRBV5-4 and J is TRBJ1-2, with TRBD1 matching 9 bases. After removal of 3 bases from V and 6 bases from J, the junction contained 9 bases not matched to a gene. Germline V lookup: CDR1 SGHNT, CDR2 YYREEE (reference sequence). This CDR3 has 15 amino acids. The CDR3 DNA is TGTGCCAGCAGCTCGGGGACAGGGTGGACGGATGGCTACACCTTC. Translated, it gives CASSSGTGWTDGYTF.

This clone was picked up one time. Other DNA sequences of this sample code for an identical CDR3. The chain combines TRBV7-7 with TRBJ2-1, with D possibly being TRBD2 (5 bases). This CDR3 spans 13 amino acids. CDR1 and CDR2 (germline): SSHAT, FNYEAQ (reference sequence). Trimming removed 5 bases from V and 6 bases from J, with 11 bases in between. CDR3 nucleotides: TGTGCCAGCAGCCTGGGCGGGCTCAATGAGCAGTTCTTC. Its protein product is CASSLGGLNEQFF.

The rearrangement links TRBV7-9 to TRBJ2-3; D is uncertain. Germline loops: CDR1 SEHNR, CDR2 FQNEAQ (reference sequence). CDR3 length: 12 amino acids. V was shortened by 1 base and J by 5 bases, with 4 bases between the two germline ends. CDR3 protein: CASSLGVDTQYF. The CDR3 DNA reads TGTGCCAGCAGCTTAGGCGTAGATACGCAGTATTTT.

The chain employs TRBV25-1 and TRBJ1-2, with a tentative D call TRBD1 (5 bases). This CDR3 has 15 amino acids. Looked up from germline, CDR1 is MGHDK and CDR2 is SYGVNS. Trimming stripped 3 bases from V and 5 bases from J, with 16 bases between. CDR3 nucleotides: TGTGCCAGCAGTGATGTCCGCGGGACTCTATATGGCTACACCTTC. This gives the protein CASSDVRGTLYGYTF.

V gene TRBV6-5 combines with J gene TRBJ2-7; a possible D gene is TRBD1 (5 bases). The length of the CDR3 is 12 residues. CDR1 and CDR2 (germline): MNHEY, SVGAGI. The germline V and J ends were trimmed by 4 bases and 5 bases, with 9 bases remaining between them. CDR3 bases: TGTGCCAGCAGTTCGACAGCCCACGAGCAGTACTTC. It is translated as CASSSTAHEQYF.

This rearrangement joins TRBV28 to TRBJ1-5; 9 bases are a match to TRBD1. CDR3 length: 15 residues. The germline V gene has CDR1 MDHEN and CDR2 SYDVKM. The V and J ends lost 2 bases and 5 bases, in that order; junction bases with no gene match: 4. The CDR3 nucleotides are TGTGCCAGCAGTTTAAGGGGACAGGGCCATCAGCCCCAGCATTTT. This encodes CASSLRGQGHQPQHF.

By share of the sample, this clone is medium-sized. Different DNA sequences within this sample yield the same CDR3. The J gene is TRBJ1-1, the V gene TRBV7-3; D is unclear. V lost 5 bases, J lost 4 bases, and 11 bases lay in between. The CDR3 length is 13 residues. The V gene's germline CDR1 is SGHTA and CDR2 FQGTGA. The CDR3 is CASSLGYGTEAFF. The CDR3 DNA sequence: TGTGCCAGCAGCCTCGGGTACGGCACTGAAGCTTTCTTT.

This clone was observed a few times. V gene TRBV5-3 combines with J gene TRBJ1-4; D is possibly TRBD1 (5 bases). Being an ORF, TRBV5-3 has a function that is uncertain. With 4 bases removed from V and 5 bases from J, the gap between germline ends came to 18 bases. This CDR3 has 16 residues. The CDR3 DNA follows: TGTGCCAGAAGCGCGAGGCCGGGACGGATAAATGAAAAACTGTTTTTT. It codes for CARSARPGRINEKLFF.

The chain uses TRBV9 and TRBJ2-2; D possibly matches TRBD1 or TRBD2 (5 bases each). In germline, CDR1 is SGDLS, CDR2 YYNGEE. The V end lost 10 bases, the J end lost 1 base, and 5 bases lay between the germline ends. The CDR3 runs 11 residues. CDR3 DNA sequence: TGTGCCGGGGGGAACACCGGGGAGCTGTTTTTT. Amino acid sequence: CAGGNTGELFF.

V and J are TRBV7-9 and TRBJ2-7, with D tentatively TRBD1 (6 bases). The length of the CDR3 is 15 residues. V lost 5 bases and J 0 bases, leaving 14 bases between the germline ends. Germline values: CDR1 SEHNR, CDR2 FQNEAQ (reference sequence). The CDR3, as DNA: TGTGCCAGCAGCAACGACCGGGACAACTCCTACGAGCAGTACTTC. Translating gives CASSNDRDNSYEQYF.

The rearrangement links TRBV13 to TRBJ2-5; no clear D. The better agreement between TRBJ2-7 and the DNA end casts doubt on the J call. The CDR3 length is 14 residues. Germline CDR1 and CDR2: PRHDT and FYEKMQ (reference sequence). The CDR3 loop is CASSSVERSYEQYF. CDR3 sequence (DNA): TGTGCCAGCAGCTCGGTCGAAAGGTCCTACGAGCAGTACTTC.

V is TRBV30 and J is TRBJ2-5; 16 bases are shared with TRBD2. This CDR3 region has 18 residues. The germline V gene encodes CDR1 GTSNPN and CDR2 SVGIG (reference sequence). The junction had 15 bases not matched to a gene; V was cut back by 6 bases and J by 5 bases. This CDR3 reads CACPVLPGLAGGQETQYF. CDR3 bases: TGTGCCTGTCCTGTGTTACCGGGACTAGCGGGGGGGCAGGAGACCCAGTACTTC.

The V gene is TRBV28, the J gene TRBJ2-7, with a tentative D call TRBD2 (6 bases). The length of the CDR3 is 14 residues. Germline CDR1 MDHEN, CDR2 SYDVKM. Trimming removed 6 bases from V and 12 bases from J, with 24 bases in between. CDR3 sequence: CASSGIGGSWRLYF. CDR3 nucleotide sequence: TGTGCCAGCAGCGGGATTGGGGGGAGTTGGAGGCTGTACTTC. Full variable domain (missing parts from reference TRBV28 and TRBJ2-7): DVKVTQSSRYLVKRTGEKVFLECVQDMDHENMFWYRQDPGLGLRLIYFSYDVKMKEKGDIPEGYSVSREKKERFSLILESASTNQTSMYLCASSGIGGSWRLYFGPGTRLTVT.

The chain has TRBV28 and TRBJ1-5; D is ambiguous. Germline values: CDR1 MDHEN, CDR2 SYDVKM. This CDR3 is built from 15 residues. Trimming removed 2 bases at V and 1 base at J, with 9 bases between. CDR3 coding DNA: TGTGCCAGCAGTTTAGTGGGGAGCAGCAATCAGCCCCAGCATTTT. Encoded protein: CASSLVGSSNQPQHF.

The chain uses TRBV9 and TRBJ1-1, with D perhaps matching TRBD1 (6 bases). Germline V lookup: CDR1 SGDLS, CDR2 YYNGEE. The CDR3 totals 12 residues. Trimming stripped 3 bases from V and 3 bases from J, with 6 bases between. The CDR3: CASSDRDTEAFF. Written as DNA, the CDR3 is TGTGCCAGCAGCGACAGGGACACTGAAGCTTTCTTT. Full variable domain (outside the CDR3, taken from reference TRBV9 and TRBJ1-1): DSGVTQTPKHLITATGQRVTLRCSPRSGDLSVYWYQQSLDQGLQFLIQYYNGEERAKGNILERFSAQQFPDLHSELNLSSLELGDSALYFCASSDRDTEAFFGQGTRLTVV.

The rearrangement uses TRBV7-2 and TRBJ2-4; weak D call: TRBD1 (5 bases). The V end lost 4 bases, the J end lost 0 bases, and 7 bases lay between the germline ends. Germline CDR1 SGHTA, CDR2 FQGNSA. CDR3 length: 14 residues. As DNA, the CDR3 is TGTGCCAGCAGCTCGACAGTAGCCAAAAACATTCAGTACTTC. Its translation is CASSSTVAKNIQYF.